Listed below are T cell receptor beta chains from one sample, sequenced in a study of blood T cells in healthy people across ages. TCRdb used MiXCR to reprocess the 5' RACE reads, holding one entry per CDR3 protein. The sample has 890,000 or so distinct CDR3 sequences, 62% seen once. Sequenced material: blood. Source of these receptors: a man aged 30 to 39 in good health. CDR3s include the opening cysteine and the closing phenylalanine or tryptophan. The order of the fields is CDR3 length, J gene, V gene, clone size, D gene, CDR3 protein, CDR3 DNA. A D gene is named only where the DNA matches it firmly. The listing skips clone size in some rows; elsewhere it reads once, few, many or a size class.

length: 17; J: TRBJ2-2; V: TRBV9; size: -; D: TRBD1; CDR3: CASRGSTGTEVTGELFF; DNA: TGTGCCAGCAGGGGTTCCACCGGGACAGAGGTCACCGGGGAGCTGTTTTTT
length: 16; J: TRBJ2-3; V: TRBV18; size: -; D: -; CDR3: CASSPPSRATTDTQYF; DNA: TGTGCCAGCTCACCACCTTCCCGGGCGACCACAGATACGCAGTATTTT
length: 17; J: TRBJ2-1; V: TRBV6-1; size: -; D: TRBD2; CDR3: CASSQHRLAGEDNEQFF; DNA: TGTGCCAGCAGCCAACACCGACTAGCGGGGGAGGACAATGAGCAGTTCTTC
length: 13; J: TRBJ2-3; V: TRBV27; size: few; D: -; CDR3: CASSPQAGDTQYF; DNA: TGTGCCAGCAGTCCACAGGCGGGGGATACGCAGTATTTT
length: 15; J: TRBJ2-1; V: TRBV7-9; size: -; D: -; CDR3: CASSLISFPYNEQFF; DNA: TGTGCCAGCAGCTTAATCAGTTTCCCCTACAATGAGCAGTTCTTC
length: 16; J: TRBJ2-7; V: TRBV6-6; size: -; D: TRBD1; CDR3: CASSYPRTGVSYEQYF; DNA: TGTGCCAGCAGTTATCCACGGACAGGGGTCTCCTACGAGCAGTACTTC
length: 15; J: TRBJ2-1; V: TRBV5-1; size: few; D: TRBD2; CDR3: CASSDSGGGDNEQFF; DNA: TGCGCCAGCAGCGATAGCGGGGGAGGAGACAATGAGCAGTTCTTC
length: 17; J: TRBJ2-3; V: TRBV10-3; size: few; D: TRBD2; CDR3: CAISDGTSGQRPDTQYF; DNA: TGTGCCATCAGTGACGGGACTAGCGGCCAACGACCAGATACGCAGTATTTT
length: 14; J: TRBJ1-4; V: TRBV5-1; size: -; D: -; CDR3: CASAPGTRSEKLFF; DNA: TGCGCCAGCGCCCCCGGGACACGATCTGAAAAACTGTTTTTT
length: 14; J: TRBJ2-3; V: TRBV7-2; size: -; D: -; CDR3: CASSLGLYTDTQYF; DNA: TGTGCCAGCAGCTTGGGCCTTTACACAGATACGCAGTATTTT
length: 16; J: TRBJ1-4; V: TRBV3-1; size: -; D: -; CDR3: CASSPRAGATNEKLFF; DNA: TGTGCCAGCAGCCCCCGGGCAGGGGCAACTAATGAAAAACTGTTTTTT
length: 17; J: TRBJ2-3; V: TRBV9; size: -; D: -; CDR3: CASSPSSYGGAPDTQYF; DNA: TGTGCCAGCAGCCCCTCCTCTTATGGGGGGGCCCCAGATACGCAGTATTTT
length: 16; J: TRBJ2-1; V: TRBV12-3/TRBV12-4; size: few; D: TRBD2; CDR3: CASSSLLAGANNEQFF; DNA: TGTGCCAGCAGTTCACTACTAGCGGGGGCCAACAATGAGCAGTTCTTC
length: 16; J: TRBJ2-3; V: TRBV9; size: -; D: TRBD2; CDR3: CASSVAVVAGEDTQYF; DNA: TGTGCCAGCAGCGTAGCGGTAGTAGCGGGGGAAGATACGCAGTATTTT
length: 15; J: TRBJ2-7; V: TRBV16; size: once; D: -; CDR3: CASSHPGGGLGEQYF; DNA: TGTGCCAGCAGCCACCCCGGAGGGGGCCTAGGTGAGCAGTACTTC
length: 17; J: TRBJ1-2; V: TRBV12-3/TRBV12-4; size: -; D: -; CDR3: CASSFRVNTPSNYGYTF; DNA: TGTGCCAGCAGTTTCCGAGTCAACACCCCCTCTAACTATGGCTACACCTTC
length: 15; J: TRBJ2-1; V: TRBV5-1; size: -; D: TRBD2; CDR3: CASTKGTSGYNEQFF; DNA: TGCGCCAGCACCAAAGGGACTAGCGGATACAATGAGCAGTTCTTC
length: 16; J: TRBJ2-7; V: TRBV4-3; size: -; D: TRBD1; CDR3: CASSQKPGQGTYEQYF; DNA: TGCGCCAGCAGCCAAAAACCGGGACAGGGAACCTACGAGCAGTACTTC
length: 12; J: TRBJ1-5; V: TRBV12-3/TRBV12-4; size: -; D: -; CDR3: CASSRSDQPQHF; DNA: TGTGCCAGCAGCCGGTCCGATCAGCCCCAGCATTTT
length: 13; J: TRBJ2-1; V: TRBV28; size: -; D: TRBD1; CDR3: CASRDRLYNEQFF; DNA: TGTGCCAGCAGGGACAGGCTTTACAATGAGCAGTTCTTC
length: 17; J: TRBJ1-2; V: TRBV15; size: -; D: TRBD1; CDR3: CATSRNSDRGLGYGYTF; DNA: TGTGCCACCAGCAGAAATTCGGACAGGGGGCTTGGCTATGGCTACACCTTC
length: 15; J: TRBJ1-4; V: TRBV4-3; size: -; D: -; CDR3: CASSQDIGDNEKLFF; DNA: TGCGCCAGCAGCCAAGATATAGGGGATAATGAAAAACTGTTTTTT
length: 15; J: TRBJ2-7; V: TRBV12-3/TRBV12-4; size: -; D: TRBD1; CDR3: CASSTPGQGYYEQYF; DNA: TGTGCCAGCAGTACCCCGGGACAGGGTTACTACGAGCAGTACTTC
length: 14; J: TRBJ2-7; V: TRBV7-2; size: -; D: TRBD1; CDR3: CASSPRTGHYEQYF; DNA: TGTGCCAGCAGCCCCAGGACAGGGCACTACGAGCAGTACTTC
length: 16; J: TRBJ2-3; V: TRBV6-5; size: -; D: -; CDR3: CASSYSIDKGTDTQYF; DNA: TGTGCCAGCAGTTACTCGATAGACAAAGGCACAGATACGCAGTATTTT
length: 16; J: TRBJ2-3; V: TRBV3-1; size: -; D: TRBD1; CDR3: CASSRRDREWTDTQYF; DNA: TGTGCCAGCAGCCGCCGGGACAGAGAATGGACAGATACGCAGTATTTT
length: 15; J: TRBJ2-1; V: TRBV6-2/TRBV6-3; size: -; D: TRBD2; CDR3: CASSWTSGSPNEQFF; DNA: TGTGCCAGCAGCTGGACTAGCGGGAGTCCGAATGAGCAGTTCTTC
length: 16; J: TRBJ2-7; V: TRBV12-3/TRBV12-4; size: -; D: -; CDR3: CASSSHRVPSPYEQYF; DNA: TGTGCCAGCAGTTCCCACAGGGTTCCTAGTCCCTACGAGCAGTACTTC
length: 14; J: TRBJ1-5; V: TRBV2; size: -; D: -; CDR3: CASTATRSNQPQHF; DNA: TGTGCCAGCACCGCAACACGGAGCAATCAGCCCCAGCATTTT
length: 17; J: TRBJ2-5; V: TRBV4-3; size: -; D: TRBD2; CDR3: CASSQDPGSGGRKTQYF; DNA: TGCGCCAGCAGCCAAGATCCGGGTAGCGGGGGTCGTAAGACCCAGTACTTC
length: 11; J: TRBJ2-4; V: TRBV6-6; size: -; D: -; CDR3: CASRSDSRKYF; DNA: TGTGCCAGCAGATCGGACAGCAGGAAGTACTTC
length: 12; J: TRBJ1-5; V: TRBV12-3/TRBV12-4; size: few; D: TRBD1; CDR3: CASRDSVQPQHF; DNA: TGTGCCAGTCGGGACAGCGTTCAGCCCCAGCATTTT
length: 14; J: TRBJ2-3; V: TRBV20-1; size: once; D: -; CDR3: CSASSGAGTDTQYF; DNA: TGCAGTGCTAGCTCGGGGGCCGGCACAGATACGCAGTATTTT
length: 14; J: TRBJ1-1; V: TRBV11-2; size: -; D: -; CDR3: CASSLARQGSEAFF; DNA: TGTGCCAGCAGCTTAGCGCGGCAGGGGTCCGAAGCTTTCTTT
length: 17; J: TRBJ1-6; V: TRBV7-2; size: -; D: TRBD1; CDR3: CASSAGQASSYNSPLHF; DNA: TGTGCCAGCAGCGCAGGACAGGCGAGCTCCTATAATTCACCCCTCCACTTT
length: 16; J: TRBJ2-7; V: TRBV7-3; size: -; D: TRBD1; CDR3: CASSFSPQGAKDEQYF; DNA: TGTGCCAGCAGCTTTTCTCCACAGGGGGCAAAGGACGAGCAGTACTTC
length: 12; J: TRBJ2-3; V: TRBV29-1; size: once; D: -; CDR3: CSAEEGADTQYF; DNA: TGCAGCGCCGAAGAGGGGGCAGATACGCAGTATTTT
length: 13; J: TRBJ2-7; V: TRBV29-1; size: -; D: -; CDR3: CSVLGGSSYEQYF; DNA: TGCAGCGTGCTGGGGGGCTCCTCCTACGAGCAGTACTTC
length: 14; J: TRBJ2-1; V: TRBV20-1; size: -; D: TRBD2; CDR3: CSAPGLAGYNEQFF; DNA: TGCAGTGCTCCGGGACTAGCCGGCTACAATGAGCAGTTCTTC
length: 15; J: TRBJ2-1; V: TRBV29-1; size: -; D: -; CDR3: CSVDPRGASSHEQFF; DNA: TGCAGCGTTGACCCTCGGGGGGCGAGTTCGCATGAGCAGTTCTTC
length: 14; J: TRBJ1-5; V: TRBV25-1; size: -; D: TRBD1; CDR3: CASQETGGGQPQHF; DNA: TGTGCCAGCCAGGAGACAGGGGGAGGTCAGCCCCAGCATTTT
length: 13; J: TRBJ2-7; V: TRBV13; size: -; D: TRBD1; CDR3: CASSTGQGDEQYF; DNA: TGTGCCAGCAGCACGGGACAGGGTGACGAGCAGTACTTC
length: 16; J: TRBJ1-6; V: TRBV6-1; size: -; D: -; CDR3: CASSVLTGNGDSPLHF; DNA: TGTGCCAGCAGTGTATTAACAGGGAACGGTGATTCACCCCTCCACTTT
length: 16; J: TRBJ2-3; V: TRBV4-2; size: -; D: TRBD2; CDR3: CASSQDGAGGRDTQYF; DNA: TGTGCCAGCAGCCAAGATGGAGCGGGGGGGAGGGATACGCAGTATTTT
length: 13; J: TRBJ2-5; V: TRBV5-1; size: -; D: -; CDR3: CASSADNQETQYF; DNA: TGCGCCAGCAGCGCGGACAACCAAGAGACCCAGTACTTC
length: 14; J: TRBJ2-7; V: TRBV20-1; size: few; D: -; CDR3: CSARRQTLGYEQYF; DNA: TGCAGTGCTAGACGGCAGACCCTCGGGTACGAGCAGTACTTC
length: 14; J: TRBJ2-3; V: TRBV3-1; size: -; D: -; CDR3: CASSQDPQSGTQYF; DNA: TGTGCCAGCAGCCAAGATCCCCAGTCAGGTACGCAGTATTTT
length: 19; J: TRBJ2-1; V: TRBV7-2; size: few; D: TRBD2; CDR3: CASSLRRGGLAASYNEQFF; DNA: TGTGCCAGCAGCCTCCGCCGGGGGGGGCTTGCGGCGTCCTACAATGAGCAGTTCTTC
length: 15; J: TRBJ1-2; V: TRBV5-4; size: -; D: -; CDR3: CASSLDPSGASTYTF; DNA: TGTGCCAGCAGCTTGGATCCCTCAGGAGCCAGTACCTACACCTTC
length: 15; J: TRBJ2-3; V: TRBV9; size: -; D: TRBD2; CDR3: CASSISGRSTDTQYF; DNA: TGTGCCAGCAGTATTAGCGGGAGAAGCACAGATACGCAGTATTTT
length: 13; J: TRBJ2-1; V: TRBV6-4; size: -; D: -; CDR3: CASSADLGNEQFF; DNA: TGTGCCAGCAGTGCCGACTTAGGAAATGAGCAGTTCTTC
length: 16; J: TRBJ2-5; V: TRBV4-3; size: -; D: -; CDR3: CASSQTGTGPEETQYF; DNA: TGCGCCAGCAGCCAGACTGGGACGGGACCCGAAGAGACCCAGTACTTC
length: 13; J: TRBJ2-3; V: TRBV20-1; size: -; D: TRBD1; CDR3: CSADRGRSDTQYF; DNA: TGCAGTGCCGACAGGGGGCGTTCGGATACGCAGTATTTT
length: 14; J: TRBJ2-3; V: TRBV20-1; size: -; D: -; CDR3: CSARDSRGPDTQYF; DNA: TGCAGTGCTAGAGATTCGAGGGGCCCAGATACGCAGTATTTT
length: 13; J: TRBJ2-6; V: TRBV5-6; size: few; D: -; CDR3: CASRISGANVLTF; DNA: TGTGCCAGCAGGATCTCTGGGGCCAACGTCCTGACTTTC
length: 14; J: TRBJ2-3; V: TRBV5-1; size: -; D: -; CDR3: CASSLSTGPDTQYF; DNA: TGCGCCAGCAGCTTGTCTACCGGCCCAGATACGCAGTATTTT
length: 14; J: TRBJ2-7; V: TRBV20-1; size: -; D: TRBD2; CDR3: CSAEEGLAFYEQYF; DNA: TGCAGTGCAGAGGAAGGACTAGCTTTTTACGAGCAGTACTTC
length: 15; J: TRBJ1-2; V: TRBV7-9; size: few; D: TRBD1; CDR3: CASSPDRGLSYGYTF; DNA: TGTGCCAGCAGCCCTGACAGGGGGCTCAGCTATGGCTACACCTTC
length: 14; J: TRBJ2-1; V: TRBV28; size: once; D: TRBD2; CDR3: CASSFLAGGPGQFF; DNA: TGTGCCAGCAGTTTCCTAGCGGGGGGGCCAGGGCAGTTCTTC